This T cell receptor (beta chain) was obtained from a study of T cells after posttransplantation cyclophosphamide. This clone was recorded a few times. Sequencing used immunoSEQ multiplex PCR; TCRdb keeps in-frame clones, though not all of them. This sample has more than 30,000 clones, with about 90% found just once. The naive gate required viable CD3+CD4+ or CD3+CD8+ cells with CCR7+CD45RA+CD45RO-CD95-CD27+CD28+ phenotype. Unmatched junction bases numbered 9, after V lost 3 bases and J lost 10 bases. The CDR3 sequence is 16 residues long. CDR1 LNHDA and CDR2 SQIVND come from the germline V gene (reference sequence).

Sequencing input: naive CD4+ T cells sorted from PBMCs. The chain recombines TRBV19 with TRBJ1-4; 12 positions agree with TRBD1. The TCR sequence derives from an older woman in good health, CMV-negative, and a related stem cell transplant donor. Here the CDR3 DNA reads TGTGCCAGTAGTATCCTGGGACAGGGGGCAACTGTAAAACTGTTTTTT. It translates to CASSILGQGATVKLFF. Looking up the rest from reference TRBV19 and TRBJ1-4 gives the full variable domain: DGGITQSPKYLFRKEGQNVTLSCEQNLNHDAMYWYRQDPGQGLRLIYYSQIVNDFQKGDIAEGYSVSREKKESFPLTVTSAQKNPTAFYLCASSILGQGATVKLFFGSGTQLSVL.